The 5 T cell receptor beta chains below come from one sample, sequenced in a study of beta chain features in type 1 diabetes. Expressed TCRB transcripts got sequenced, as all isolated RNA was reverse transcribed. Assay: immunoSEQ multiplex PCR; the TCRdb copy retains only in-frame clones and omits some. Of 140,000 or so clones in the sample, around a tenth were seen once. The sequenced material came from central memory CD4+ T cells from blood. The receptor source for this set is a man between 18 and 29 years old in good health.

This CDR3 is CATSDRATGELFF. CDR3 sequence (DNA): TGTGCCACTTCGGACAGGGCCACCGGGGAGCTGTTTTTT. V is TRBV2 and J is TRBJ2-2, with 8 nucleotides matching TRBD1. Germline assignment: CDR1 SNHLY and CDR2 FYNNEI. Trimming took 10 bases from V and 4 from J; bases not matched to a gene: 5. The CDR3 spans 13 residues.

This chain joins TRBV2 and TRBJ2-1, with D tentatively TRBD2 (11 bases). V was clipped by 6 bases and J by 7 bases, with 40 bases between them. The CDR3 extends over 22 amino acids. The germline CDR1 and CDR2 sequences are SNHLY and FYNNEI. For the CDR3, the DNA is TGTGCCAGCAGACGTAACATGGGACAGGGGCGACTAGCGGGGTATGGTTTGAATGAGCAGTTCTTC. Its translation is CASRRNMGQGRLAGYGLNEQFF. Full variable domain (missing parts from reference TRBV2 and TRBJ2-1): EPEVTQTPSHQVTQMGQEVILRCVPISNHLYFYWYRQILGQKVEFLVSFYNNEISEKSEIFDDQFSVERPDGSNFTLKIRSTKLEDSAMYFCASRRNMGQGRLAGYGLNEQFFGPGTRLTVL.

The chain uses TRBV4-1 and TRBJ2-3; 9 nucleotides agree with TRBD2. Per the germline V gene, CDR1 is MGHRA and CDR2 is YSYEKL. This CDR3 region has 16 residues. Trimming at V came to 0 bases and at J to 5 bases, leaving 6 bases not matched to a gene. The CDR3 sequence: CASSQEVRGGGDTQYF. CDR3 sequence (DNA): TGCGCCAGCAGCCAAGAGGTGCGGGGGGGCGGAGATACGCAGTATTTT.

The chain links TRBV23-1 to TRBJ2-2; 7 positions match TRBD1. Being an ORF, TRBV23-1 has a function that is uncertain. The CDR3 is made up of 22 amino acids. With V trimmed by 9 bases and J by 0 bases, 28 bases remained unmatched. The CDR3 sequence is CARSRQQSIAETGFTNTGELFF. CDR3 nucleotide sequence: TGCGCCAGGAGCCGCCAGCAGTCAATCGCCGAGACAGGGTTCACGAACACCGGGGAGCTGTTTTTT.

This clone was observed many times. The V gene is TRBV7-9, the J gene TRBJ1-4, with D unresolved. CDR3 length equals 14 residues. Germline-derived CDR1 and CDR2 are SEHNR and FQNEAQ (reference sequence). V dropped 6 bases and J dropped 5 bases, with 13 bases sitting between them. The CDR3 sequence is CASSGFAANEKLFF. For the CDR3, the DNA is TGTGCCAGCAGTGGTTTTGCTGCGAATGAAAAACTGTTTTTT.